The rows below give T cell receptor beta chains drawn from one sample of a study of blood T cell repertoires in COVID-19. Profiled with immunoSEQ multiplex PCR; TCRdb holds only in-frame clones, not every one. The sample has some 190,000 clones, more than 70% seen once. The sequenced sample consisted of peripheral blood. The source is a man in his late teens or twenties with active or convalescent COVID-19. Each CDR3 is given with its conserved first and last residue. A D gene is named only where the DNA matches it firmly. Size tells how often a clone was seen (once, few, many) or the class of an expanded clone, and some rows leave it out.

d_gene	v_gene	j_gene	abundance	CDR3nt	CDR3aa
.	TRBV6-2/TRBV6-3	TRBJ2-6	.	TGTGCCAGCAGTTACGGGGGGAAATCTGGGGCCAACGTCCTGACTTTC	CASSYGGKSGANVLTF
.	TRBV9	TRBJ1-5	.	TGTGCCAGCAGCGTATCTGGCAATCAGCCCCAGCATTTT	CASSVSGNQPQHF
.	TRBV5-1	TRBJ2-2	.	TGCGCCAGCAGCTACGACAGGCCGAACACCGGGGAGCTGTTTTTT	CASSYDRPNTGELFF
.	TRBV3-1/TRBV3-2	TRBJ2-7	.	TGTGCCAGCAGCCAGGATAACTTTCGACAGGTAAACGAGCAGTACTTC	CASSQDNFRQVNEQYF
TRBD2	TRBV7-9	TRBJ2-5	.	TGTGCCAGCAGCTTATGGGAGCGGGAGGTTGAAGAGACCCAGTACTTC	CASSLWEREVEETQYF
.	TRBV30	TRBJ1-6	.	TGTGCCTGGAGTATGCAGAGGACGGGGTCCTATAATTCACCCCTCCACTTT	CAWSMQRTGSYNSPLHF
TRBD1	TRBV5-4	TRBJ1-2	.	TGTGCCAGCAGCTTAGACAGGGGGCCGCGGGGCTACACCTTC	CASSLDRGPRGYTF
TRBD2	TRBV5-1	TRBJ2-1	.	TGCGCCAGCAGCCAGGGACTAGCGGGAGGTTTGGGCGAGCAGTTCTTC	CASSQGLAGGLGEQFF
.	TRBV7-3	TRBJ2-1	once	TGTGCCAGCAGCTTAGGGGGCCATGGCTACAATGAGCAGTTCTTC	CASSLGGHGYNEQFF
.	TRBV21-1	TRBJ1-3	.	TGTGCCAGCAGTTTGGGGACAGGGGGTTTCTGCCTCTCTGGAAACACCATATATTTT	CASSLGTGGFCLSGNTIYF
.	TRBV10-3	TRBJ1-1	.	TGTGCCATCAGTGAAAGTCAGGGTGAAGCTTTCTTT	CAISESQGEAFF
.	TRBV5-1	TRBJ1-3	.	TGCGCCAGCAGCCTGGAGGGGAGAAACACCATATATTTT	CASSLEGRNTIYF
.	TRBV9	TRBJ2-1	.	TGTGCCAGCAGCGTAGCCGGGGGAGACAATGAGCAGTTCTTC	CASSVAGGDNEQFF
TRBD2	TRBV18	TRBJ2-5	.	TGTGCCAGCTCACCTTTCACTAGCGCCTCCCAAGAGACCCAGTACTTC	CASSPFTSASQETQYF
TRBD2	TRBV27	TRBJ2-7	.	TGTGCCAGCAGTTTATATTCTAGCGGGAGCCCTTACGAGCAGTACTTC	CASSLYSSGSPYEQYF
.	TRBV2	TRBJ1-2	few	TGTGCCAGCAGTCCTACAGGATTTGAAGGCTACACCTTC	CASSPTGFEGYTF
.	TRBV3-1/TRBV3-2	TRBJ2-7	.	TGTGCCAGCAGCCAAGATTCCGGGTGGAACTACGAGCAGTACTTC	CASSQDSGWNYEQYF
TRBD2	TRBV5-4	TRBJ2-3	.	TGTGCCAGCAGCCCGGGACTAGCGGGAGGGAGAGTTGGCACAGATACGCAGTATTTT	CASSPGLAGGRVGTDTQYF
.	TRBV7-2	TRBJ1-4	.	TGTGCCAGCAGCTTACCAGGGGAAAAACTGTTTTTT	CASSLPGEKLFF
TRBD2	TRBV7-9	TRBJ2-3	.	TGTGCCAGCAGCTTCCCTAGACCGGGACTAGGCACAGATACGCAGTATTTT	CASSFPRPGLGTDTQYF
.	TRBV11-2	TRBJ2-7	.	TGTGCCAGCAGCCCCAGGGGGGGACAGGACTACGAGCAGTACTTC	CASSPRGGQDYEQYF
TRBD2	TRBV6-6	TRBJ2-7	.	TGTGCCAGCAGTTCCAGACTAGCGGGAGGGCCCTACGAGCAGTACTTC	CASSSRLAGGPYEQYF
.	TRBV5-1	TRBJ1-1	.	TGCGCCAGCAGCCCCCCGGGAGGGATAGCTTTCTTT	CASSPPGGIAFF
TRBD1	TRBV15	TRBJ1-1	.	TGTGCCACCAGCTTACCAGGGGGCTTGAACACTGAAGCTTTCTTT	CATSLPGGLNTEAFF
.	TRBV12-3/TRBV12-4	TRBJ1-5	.	TGTGCCAGCAGCCTCGGGGTTGGACAGCCCCAGCATTTT	CASSLGVGQPQHF
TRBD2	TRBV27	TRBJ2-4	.	TGTGCCAGCAGTTTATCACTAGCGGGAGCCAAAAACATTCAGTACTTC	CASSLSLAGAKNIQYF
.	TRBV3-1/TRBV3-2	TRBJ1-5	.	TGTGCCAGCAGCCAAGAACGCCTAAGAGGAGGCAATCAGCCCCAGCATTTT	CASSQERLRGGNQPQHF
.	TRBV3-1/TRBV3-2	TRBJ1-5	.	TGTGCCAGCAGCCAGACAAATCTCGCCAATCAGCCCCAGCATTTT	CASSQTNLANQPQHF